This TCR beta chain was recorded in a study of response to subunit inactivated influenza vaccine. This clonotype was seen repeatedly, ten times or more. Its cognate antigen is unknown. The CDR3 covers 12 residues. Germline values: CDR1 SGHTA, CDR2 FQGNSA. V was pared by 2 bases and J by 7 bases, with 7 bases between. Study-wide points: Authors suggested few new T cells are recruited by each seasonal influenza vaccination.

TCRdb itself ran the RT-PCR reads through MiXCR, one entry per CDR3 protein. Of fewer than 700,000 distinct CDR3 sequences listed, around 13% are singletons. The receptor was derived from a man in his fifties or sixties who received an inactivated influenza vaccine. The input for sequencing was PBMCs from blood, taken 45 days after vaccination. The chain recombines TRBV7-2 with TRBJ2-3; D is ambiguous. The CDR3 loop is CASSLLVYTQYF. The CDR3 DNA reads as TGTGCCAGCAGCTTACTTGTGTATACGCAGTATTTT.